Each of the 10 T cell receptor beta chains below was sequenced from the same sample in a study of shared clonotypes between healthy human individuals. The repertoire was sequenced with immunoSEQ multiplex PCR; TCRdb's copy has only in-frame clones and lacks some. The sample consists of some 2,100,000 clones, under 97% of them appearing once. Sequencing was carried out using naive CD4+ T cells sorted from blood. Described subset: CD45RA+ positively selected. These receptors were collected from a man younger than 35 in good health.

This rearrangement joins TRBV2 to TRBJ1-4, with 9 bases lining up with TRBD1. The CDR3 sequence is 20 residues long. Germline V gene data show CDR1 as SNHLY and CDR2 as FYNNEI. With V trimmed by 5 bases and J by 5 bases, 21 bases remained unmatched. The CDR3 bases are TGTGCCAGCAGTTTCCACTTTCAGGGACAGGGAACTAAAGGGAATGAAAAACTGTTTTTT. It specifies CASSFHFQGQGTKGNEKLFF.

The chain combines TRBV19 with TRBJ2-1; D gene uncertain. CDR3 size: 13 residues. Trimming removed 1 base from V and 8 bases from J, with 9 bases in between. Germline V gene sequence: CDR1 LNHDA, CDR2 SQIVND (reference sequence). This CDR3 reads CASSIGGRYEQFF. In nucleotides, the CDR3 is TGTGCCAGTAGTATAGGGGGAAGGTATGAGCAGTTCTTC.

This chain connects TRBV10-1 to TRBJ1-4; D uncertain. Per the germline V gene, CDR1 is WNHNN and CDR2 is SYGVQD (reference sequence). Trimming took off 4 bases at V and 3 bases at J, with 9 bases between the two ends. The CDR3 totals 14 residues. The CDR3 DNA follows: TGCGCCAGCAGTGGGACGGATCCTAATGAAAAACTGTTTTTT. It translates to CASSGTDPNEKLFF.

The chain joins TRBV15 to TRBJ1-1; D is unclear. Trimming took off 0 bases at V and 0 bases at J, with 8 bases between the two ends. This CDR3 is 15 amino acids long. Per germline, CDR1 LNHNV and CDR2 YYDKDF (reference sequence). The CDR3 protein is CATSRDSRVNTEAFF. The CDR3 DNA reads TGTGCCACCAGCAGAGATTCGCGGGTGAACACTGAAGCTTTCTTT.

The chain uses TRBV30 and TRBJ2-3; 7 bases agree with TRBD1. The ends lost 1 base at V and 2 bases at J; junction bases unmatched: 9. The CDR3 spans 16 residues. Looked up from germline, CDR1 is GTSNPN and CDR2 is SVGIG (reference sequence). CDR3 sequence reads: CAWSGPGQSVTDTQYF. The CDR3 bases are TGTGCCTGGAGTGGACCGGGACAGAGCGTCACAGATACGCAGTATTTT.

The gene calls are TRBV4-2 and TRBJ1-1; D is uncertain. Germline-derived CDR1 and CDR2 are LGHNA and YNFKEQ. The CDR3 length is 14 residues. The V end lost 0 bases, the J end lost 5 bases, and 10 bases lay between the germline ends. The CDR3 protein is CASSQDSGVTEAFF. In DNA form, the CDR3 reads TGTGCCAGCAGCCAAGATTCCGGGGTAACTGAAGCTTTCTTT.

As for this clone: Other nucleotide sequences in the sample specify the same CDR3. The chain has TRBV5-4 and TRBJ1-2, with D tentatively TRBD1 (6 bases). The CDR3 is 13 amino acids. Deletions cut 4 bases from V and 5 bases from J, with 12 bases between. CDR1 and CDR2 (germline): SGHNT, YYREEE (reference sequence). The CDR3, as DNA: TGTGCCAGCAGCCCGGACAGCATTTATGGCTACACCTTC. Protein sequence: CASSPDSIYGYTF.

Worth noting for this clone: This specimen includes other DNA sequences encoding the same CDR3. The rearrangement uses TRBV18 and TRBJ1-3, with no clear D. The germline V gene encodes CDR1 KGHSH and CDR2 LQKENI. This CDR3 spans 14 amino acids. V lost 3 bases and J 0 bases, leaving 6 bases between the germline ends. In DNA form, the CDR3 reads TGTGCCAGCTCACCTTATAACTCTGGAAACACCATATATTTT. Protein product: CASSPYNSGNTIYF.

The rearrangement joins TRBV5-5 to TRBJ2-7; a weak D match, TRBD1 (6 bases). CDR1 and CDR2 from the germline V gene are SGHKS and YYEKEE (reference sequence). V gave up 0 bases and J gave up 2 bases, with 9 bases separating them. The length of the CDR3 is 14 residues. The CDR3 DNA reads TGTGCCAGCAGCTTGGCGACAGGTCCCTACGAGCAGTACTTC. Translated: CASSLATGPYEQYF.

The chain links TRBV11-2 to TRBJ2-5, with a tentative D call TRBD2 (6 bases). CDR3 length: 15 residues. Germline V lookup: CDR1 SGHAT, CDR2 FQNNGV. Trimming removed 2 bases from V and 2 bases from J, with 12 bases in between. CDR3 in DNA: TGTGCCAGCAGCTTACCGGGGGTTCAACAAGAGACCCAGTACTTC. Amino acids: CASSLPGVQQETQYF.